Presented here are 31 T cell receptor beta chains from one specimen sequenced in a study of CD8+ T cells in alopecia areata. The sequencing template was cDNA reverse transcribed from extracted RNA. Assay used: immunoSEQ multiplex PCR; TCRdb lists only in-frame clones, some missing. The sample includes around 200,000 clones, almost 65% of them seen just once. This sample comprised CD4+ T cells sorted from blood, obtained at week 0. These receptors came from a human donor with alopecia areata.

V usage is TRBV11-2 and J usage is TRBJ2-3, with 9 bases lining up with TRBD2. J gave up 6 bases and V 0 bases, and 10 bases lay outside the gene matches. The germline V gene has CDR1 SGHAT and CDR2 FQNNGV. There are 17 residues in the CDR3. CDR3 loop: CASSLDGGGGAGDTQYF. The CDR3 bases are TGTGCCAGCAGCTTAGACGGCGGCGGGGGGGCTGGTGATACGCAGTATTTT.

The genes are TRBV29-1 and TRBJ1-5, with TRBD1 matching over 9 bases. This CDR3 is 15 amino acids long. J was trimmed by 4 bases and V by 4 bases; bases with no gene match: 8. Germline V lookup: CDR1 SQVTM, CDR2 ANQGSEA. The CDR3 spells CSVGGGTGPNQPQHF. CDR3 DNA: TGCAGCGTTGGGGGCGGGACAGGGCCTAATCAGCCCCAGCATTTT.

J is TRBJ2-6 and V is TRBV19; 7 bases line up with TRBD1. From germline, CDR1 is LNHDA and CDR2 SQIVND (reference sequence). The junction had 0 bases not matched to a gene; V was cut back by 1 base and J by 0 bases. The CDR3 is made up of 16 amino acids. CDR3 residues: CASSIAGGSGANVLTF. CDR3 coding DNA: TGTGCCAGTAGTATAGCAGGGGGCTCTGGGGCCAACGTCCTGACTTTC.

The gene calls are TRBV4-3 and TRBJ2-2, with D unresolved. There are 15 residues in the CDR3. V was trimmed by 4 bases and J by 0 bases, leaving 9 bases between them. The germline gives CDR1 LGHNA, CDR2 YSLEER. CDR3 in amino acids: CASSPSFANTGELFF. The CDR3 DNA is TGCGCCAGCAGCCCGAGCTTCGCGAACACCGGGGAGCTGTTTTTT.

V and J are TRBV7-2 and TRBJ1-5; no clear D. Trimming cost V 1 base and J 6 bases, with 13 bases left between them. Germline V gene lookup returns CDR1 SGHTA and CDR2 FQGNSA. CDR3 length equals 15 residues. CDR3 sequence (DNA): TGTGCCAGCAGCTTAGTTGGTCCAGACACTCAGCCCCAGCATTTT. It codes for CASSLVGPDTQPQHF.

This clone has more than one count but fewer than ten. This rearrangement joins TRBV30 to TRBJ1-5, with TRBD1 matching 8 bases. The ends lost 2 bases at V and 5 bases at J; junction bases unmatched: 5. Germline lookup yields CDR1 GTSNPN and CDR2 SVGIG (reference sequence). CDR3 length: 14 residues. The DNA for the CDR3 is TGTGCCTGGAGTACAGGGGGAATTGATCAGCCCCAGCATTTT. It is translated as CAWSTGGIDQPQHF.

This chain connects TRBV7-2 to TRBJ2-5; no reliable D call. V lost 3 bases and J 1 base, leaving 6 bases between the germline ends. The germline V gene encodes CDR1 SGHTA and CDR2 FQGNSA. The CDR3 consists of 13 residues. For the CDR3, the DNA is TGTGCCAGCAGCTTTGGCGGCCAAGAGACCCAGTACTTC. This codes for CASSFGGQETQYF.

The genes are TRBV4-2 and TRBJ1-2; 7 bases match TRBD1. In germline, CDR1 is LGHNA, CDR2 YNFKEQ. The CDR3 runs to 15 residues. V dropped 0 bases and J dropped 8; count of bases not matched to a gene: 9. CDR3 coding DNA: TGTGCCAGCAGCCAAGAAGGGGGCCTCAATAGCGGCTACACCTTC. It specifies CASSQEGGLNSGYTF.

This clone was seen a handful of times. The CDR3 sequence: CASRTGTGFETQYF. The CDR3 DNA follows: TGTGCCAGTAGGACCGGGACAGGATTCGAGACCCAGTACTTC. This chain joins TRBV19 and TRBJ2-5; TRBD1 agrees at 8 bases. CDR1 LNHDA and CDR2 SQIVND come from the germline V gene (reference sequence). This CDR3 contains 14 residues. V lost 6 bases and J lost 5; bases outside the gene matches: 8.

This clone was seen a handful of times. This chain connects TRBV30 to TRBJ2-7; D remains ambiguous. V lost 0 bases to trimming and J lost 1 base, with 10 bases between them. The CDR3 has 14 amino acids. Per the germline V gene, CDR1 is GTSNPN and CDR2 is SVGIG (reference sequence). The CDR3, as DNA: TGTGCCTGGAGTGTAGTCCCTGTATCCTACGAGCAGTACTTC. This translates into CAWSVVPVSYEQYF.

This clone appeared many times. The chain couples TRBV18 to TRBJ2-1; D may be TRBD1 (5 bases). The CDR3 spans 16 residues. Germline-derived CDR1 and CDR2 are KGHSH and LQKENI. The V end was cut by 4 bases, the J end by 3 bases, with 16 bases between. In DNA, the CDR3 is TGTGCCAGCTCACGGAGCAGGGATCGGGTCTACAATGAGCAGTTCTTC. Protein: CASSRSRDRVYNEQFF.

This clone occurred many times. The chain links TRBV19 to TRBJ2-5; D possibly corresponds to TRBD1 (6 bases). CDR3 length equals 12 residues. The germline CDR1 and CDR2 sequences are LNHDA and SQIVND (reference sequence). V was cut by 3 bases and J by 6 bases, with 8 bases left in between. CDR3 loop: CASSMQGKTQYF. The CDR3 region has the DNA TGTGCCAGTAGTATGCAGGGGAAGACCCAGTACTTC.

V usage is TRBV29-1 and J usage is TRBJ1-1; D ambiguous. The CDR3 covers 13 residues. Trimming removed 1 base at V and 1 base at J, with 7 bases between. Germline V gene data show CDR1 as SQVTM and CDR2 as ANQGSEA. In nucleotides, the CDR3 is TGCAGCGTTGAAGTTCTATCGAACACTGAAGCTTTCTTT. It is translated as CSVEVLSNTEAFF.

The V gene is TRBV5-4, the J gene TRBJ2-2; TRBD1 matches at 9 bases. After removal of 3 bases from V and 3 bases from J, the junction contained 9 bases not matched to a gene. This CDR3 has 17 amino acids. The germline V gene encodes CDR1 SGHNT and CDR2 YYREEE (reference sequence). This chain's CDR3 is CASSSPGQGRDTGELFF. CDR3 nucleotides: TGTGCCAGCAGCTCCCCGGGACAGGGAAGGGACACCGGGGAGCTGTTTTTT.

This clone turned up a few times. This chain links TRBV29-1 with TRBJ1-1, with D unclear. This CDR3 region has 12 residues. V was cut by 4 bases and J by 4 bases, with 10 bases left in between. Looked up from germline, CDR1 is SQVTM and CDR2 is ANQGSEA. In DNA, the CDR3 is TGCAGCGTTGTTCCCCCCAGCACTGAAGCTTTCTTT. Its translation: CSVVPPSTEAFF.

This chain links TRBV25-1 with TRBJ1-2; 12 bases match TRBD1. V was clipped by 4 bases and J by 7 bases; unmatched bases: 7. This CDR3 has 15 residues. CDR1 is MGHDK, CDR2 SYGVNS, per germline. The DNA of the CDR3 is TGTGCCAGCAGTGCGGGACAGGGGGCCTCGGGTGGCTACACCTTC. It codes for CASSAGQGASGGYTF.

The V call is TRBV4-2, the J call TRBJ2-2; D is possibly TRBD1 (5 bases). V dropped 1 base and J dropped 6 bases, with 12 bases sitting between them. The CDR3 loop spans 15 amino acids. CDR1 is LGHNA, CDR2 YNFKEQ, per germline. In DNA, the CDR3 is TGTGCCAGCAGCCAAGTGAGCAGGGCGGCCGGGGAGCTGTTTTTT. Its protein product is CASSQVSRAAGELFF.

V and J are TRBV7-8 and TRBJ1-2; D call uncertain. Trimming left V 4 bases short and J 3 bases short, with 12 bases between. The CDR3 extends over 14 amino acids. Germline-derived CDR1 and CDR2 are SGHVS and FQNEAQ. The CDR3 DNA follows: TGTGCCAGCAGCTCCACCCGGGTTGACTATGGCTACACCTTC. Protein sequence: CASSSTRVDYGYTF. Using reference TRBV7-8 and TRBJ1-2 for the parts outside the CDR3, the full variable domain is GAGVSQSPRYKVAKRGQDVALRCDPISGHVSLFWYQQALGQGPEFLTYFQNEAQLDKSGLPSDRFFAERPEGSVSTLKIQRTQQEDSAVYLCASSSTRVDYGYTFGSGTRLTVV.

The rearrangement joins TRBV9 to TRBJ2-1, with D possibly being TRBD2 (5 bases). The CDR3 loop spans 14 amino acids. Germline CDR1 SGDLS, CDR2 YYNGEE. The V end lost 4 bases, the J end lost 2 bases, and 10 bases lay between the germline ends. DNA of the CDR3: TGTGCCAGCAGCTCCGGGAACCCCTACAATGAGCAGTTCTTC. Its protein is CASSSGNPYNEQFF.

This clone was seen a few times. This chain joins TRBV5-1 and TRBJ1-1, with D hard to call. Germline loops: CDR1 SGHRS, CDR2 YFSETQ. CDR3 size: 13 residues. Trimming took off 4 bases at V and 2 bases at J, with 9 bases between the two ends. The CDR3 loop reads CASSAGGNTEAFF. For the CDR3, the DNA is TGCGCCAGCAGCGCTGGAGGAAACACTGAAGCTTTCTTT.

This clone was recorded a few times. The rearrangement uses TRBV29-1 and TRBJ2-1; 10 bases fit TRBD1. This CDR3 has 16 residues. V lost 4 bases to trimming and J lost 3 bases; unmatched junction nucleotides: 9. The germline gives CDR1 SQVTM, CDR2 ANQGSEA. The CDR3 nucleotides read TGCAGCGTTGGGGGGGACAGGGGACTTAGCTACAATGAGCAGTTCTTC. Protein: CSVGGDRGLSYNEQFF.

This rearrangement joins TRBV12-5 to TRBJ1-5; D not certain. The ends were cut back, 2 bases at V and 0 bases at J, with 2 bases in the middle. The CDR3 has 13 residues. Germline V gives CDR1 LGHNT, CDR2 FRNRAP. In nucleotides, the CDR3 is TGTGCTAGTGGTTTGACTAGCAATCAGCCCCAGCATTTT. Translated, it gives CASGLTSNQPQHF.

CDR3 in DNA: TGTGCCATCAGCGAGGGACAGGGGCTTTTCACCTTC. It translates to CAISEGQGLFTF. The chain is built from TRBV10-3 and TRBJ1-2; 10 positions agree with TRBD1. With V trimmed by 6 bases and J by 13 bases, 8 bases remained unmatched. This CDR3 spans 12 amino acids. From germline, CDR1 is ENHRY and CDR2 SYGVKD.

J is TRBJ2-7 and V is TRBV29-1; D remains unclear. V was shortened by 4 bases and J by 0 bases, with 10 bases between the two germline ends. The length of the CDR3 is 13 residues. Germline V gene lookup returns CDR1 SQVTM and CDR2 ANQGSEA. CDR3 loop: CSVVPAGSYEQYF. CDR3 DNA: TGCAGCGTTGTCCCGGCCGGCTCCTACGAGCAGTACTTC.

V and J are TRBV7-2 and TRBJ1-2, with 7 bases lining up with TRBD1. The CDR3 is 15 amino acids. From germline, CDR1 is SGHTA and CDR2 FQGNSA. Unmatched junction bases numbered 11, after V lost 6 bases and J lost 4 bases. CDR3 sequence (DNA): TGTGCCAGCAGAAAGGACAGGACCGGGGGCTATGGCTACACCTTC. Residues: CASRKDRTGGYGYTF.

The chain joins TRBV15 to TRBJ2-7; 7 nucleotides agree with TRBD1. CDR1 and CDR2 (germline): LNHNV, YYDKDF (reference sequence). The CDR3 is 13 amino acids. V trimming: 2 bases; J trimming: 6 bases; junction bases outside the gene matches: 4. CDR3 DNA: TGTGCCACCAGCAGAAGGACAGGTTTCGAGCAGTACTTC. Its translation: CATSRRTGFEQYF.

The table lists this clone with a few counts. The rearrangement uses TRBV29-1 and TRBJ2-7; 15 bases are a match to TRBD2. V lost 4 bases, J lost 6 bases, and 10 bases stayed unmatched. CDR3 length: 16 residues. From germline, CDR1 is SQVTM and CDR2 ANQGSEA. Written as DNA, the CDR3 is TGCAGCGTTGCCGGGACTAGCGGGGGGCGTACCGCCGAGCAGTACTTC. It specifies CSVAGTSGGRTAEQYF.

V usage is TRBV29-1 and J usage is TRBJ2-5; 13 bases map to TRBD2. The length of the CDR3 is 12 residues. V was pared by 7 bases and J by 10 bases, with 6 bases of the junction left unmatched. Per germline, CDR1 SQVTM and CDR2 ANQGSEA. In DNA form, the CDR3 reads TGCAGCGCTCGGACTAGCGGGGGTGGCCAGTACTTC. Protein sequence: CSARTSGGGQYF.

The rearrangement uses TRBV30 and TRBJ1-2; TRBD1 aligns across 7 bases. The J segment lost 4 bases and the V segment lost 8 bases, leaving 10 bases of the junction unmatched. This CDR3 spans 13 amino acids. Germline CDR1 reads GTSNPN; CDR2 reads SVGIG (reference sequence). This CDR3 reads CASTRTGPYGYTF. The DNA of the CDR3 is TGTGCCAGCACCCGGACAGGCCCCTATGGCTACACCTTC. Drawing the rest from reference TRBV30 and TRBJ1-2, the complete variable domain is SQTIHQWPATLVQPVGSPLSLECTVEGTSNPNLYWYRQAAGRGLQLLFYSVGIGQISSEVPQNLSASRPQDRQFILSSKKLLLSDSGFYLCASTRTGPYGYTFGSGTRLTVV.

The rearrangement links TRBV6-6 to TRBJ2-7, with D possibly TRBD2 on 5 matching bases. CDR1 and CDR2 (germline): MNHNY, SVGAGI (reference sequence). The CDR3 contains 12 residues. Trimming stripped 6 bases from V and 6 bases from J, with 12 bases between. The CDR3 region has the DNA TGTGCCAGCAGGGACTCAGACCGCGAGCAGTACTTC. Its protein product is CASRDSDREQYF.

In this sample, this clone turned up a few times. The chain couples TRBV4-3 to TRBJ1-2, with D uncertain. Per germline, CDR1 LGHNA and CDR2 YSLEER. V shed 0 bases and J shed 7 bases, with 15 bases lying between them. This CDR3 contains 15 residues. The CDR3 coding sequence is TGCGCCAGCAGCCAAGAAAGGGTTACAGTGGGTGGCTACACCTTC. Its protein product is CASSQERVTVGGYTF.